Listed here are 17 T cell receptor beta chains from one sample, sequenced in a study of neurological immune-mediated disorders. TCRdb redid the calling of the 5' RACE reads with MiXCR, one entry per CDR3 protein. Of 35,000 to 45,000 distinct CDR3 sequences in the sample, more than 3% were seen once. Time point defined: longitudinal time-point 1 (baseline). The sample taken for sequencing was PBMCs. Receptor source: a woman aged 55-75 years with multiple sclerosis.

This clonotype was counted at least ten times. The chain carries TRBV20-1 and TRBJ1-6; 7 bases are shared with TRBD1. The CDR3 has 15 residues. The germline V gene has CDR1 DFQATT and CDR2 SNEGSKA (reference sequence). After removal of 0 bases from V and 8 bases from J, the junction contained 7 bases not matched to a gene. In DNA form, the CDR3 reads TGCAGTGCTAGAGAAGGGACAGCCAGGGATTCACCCCTCCACTTT. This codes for CSAREGTARDSPLHF.

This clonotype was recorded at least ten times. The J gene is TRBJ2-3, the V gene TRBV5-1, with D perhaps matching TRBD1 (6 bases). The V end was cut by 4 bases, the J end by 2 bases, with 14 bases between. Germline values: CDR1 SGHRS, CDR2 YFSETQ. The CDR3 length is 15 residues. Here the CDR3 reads CASSLNRVPTDTQYF. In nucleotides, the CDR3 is TGCGCCAGCAGCCTAAACAGGGTCCCCACAGATACGCAGTATTTT.

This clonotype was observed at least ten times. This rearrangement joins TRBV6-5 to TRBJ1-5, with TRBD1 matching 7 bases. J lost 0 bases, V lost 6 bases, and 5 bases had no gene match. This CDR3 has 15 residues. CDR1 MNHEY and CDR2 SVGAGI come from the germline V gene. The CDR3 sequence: CASSLTGVSNQPQHF. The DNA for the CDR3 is TGTGCCAGCAGCCTTACAGGGGTTAGCAATCAGCCCCAGCATTTT.

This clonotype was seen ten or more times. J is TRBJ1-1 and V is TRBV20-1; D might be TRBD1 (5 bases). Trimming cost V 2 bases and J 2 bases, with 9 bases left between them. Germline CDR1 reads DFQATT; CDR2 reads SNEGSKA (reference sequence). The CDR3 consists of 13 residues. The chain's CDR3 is CSARLQGNTEAFF. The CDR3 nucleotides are TGCAGTGCTAGACTGCAGGGTAACACTGAAGCTTTCTTT.

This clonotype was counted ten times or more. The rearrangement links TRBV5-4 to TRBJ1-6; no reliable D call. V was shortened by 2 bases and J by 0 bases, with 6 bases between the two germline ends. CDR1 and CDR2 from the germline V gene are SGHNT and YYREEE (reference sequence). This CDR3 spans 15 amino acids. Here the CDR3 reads CASSFGSSYNSPLHF. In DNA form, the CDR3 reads TGTGCCAGCAGCTTTGGGAGCTCCTATAATTCACCCCTCCACTTT.

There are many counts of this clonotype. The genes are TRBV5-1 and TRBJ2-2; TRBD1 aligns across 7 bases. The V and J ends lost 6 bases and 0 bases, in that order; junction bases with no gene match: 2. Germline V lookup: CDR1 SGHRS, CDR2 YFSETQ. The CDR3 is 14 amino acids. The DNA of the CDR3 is TGCGCCAGCACGGACAGGTCGAACACCGGGGAGCTGTTTTTT. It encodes CASTDRSNTGELFF.

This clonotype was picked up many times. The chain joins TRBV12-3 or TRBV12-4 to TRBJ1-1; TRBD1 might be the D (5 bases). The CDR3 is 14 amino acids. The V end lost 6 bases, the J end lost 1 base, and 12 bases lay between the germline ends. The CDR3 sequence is CASRPQGTNTEAFF. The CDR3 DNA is TGTGCCAGCAGACCCCAGGGTACGAACACTGAAGCTTTCTTT.

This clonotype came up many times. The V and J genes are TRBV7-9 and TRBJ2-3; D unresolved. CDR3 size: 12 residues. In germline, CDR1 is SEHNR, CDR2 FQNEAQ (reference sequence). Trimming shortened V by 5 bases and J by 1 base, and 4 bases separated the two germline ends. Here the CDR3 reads CASSRGTDTQYF. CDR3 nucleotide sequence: TGTGCCAGCAGCAGGGGCACAGATACGCAGTATTTT.

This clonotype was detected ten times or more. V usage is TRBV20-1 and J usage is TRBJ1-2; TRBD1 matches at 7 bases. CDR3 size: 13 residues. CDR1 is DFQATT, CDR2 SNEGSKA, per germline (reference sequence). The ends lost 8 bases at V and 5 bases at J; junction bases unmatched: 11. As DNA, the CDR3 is TGCAGTTCCACTCCACAGGGGTATTATGGCTACACCTTC. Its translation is CSSTPQGYYGYTF.

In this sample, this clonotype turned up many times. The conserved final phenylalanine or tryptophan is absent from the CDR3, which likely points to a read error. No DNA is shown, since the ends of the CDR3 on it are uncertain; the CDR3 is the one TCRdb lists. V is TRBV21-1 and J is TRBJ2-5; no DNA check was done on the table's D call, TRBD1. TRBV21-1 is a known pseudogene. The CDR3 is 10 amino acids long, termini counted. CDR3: CASVNGQKIV.

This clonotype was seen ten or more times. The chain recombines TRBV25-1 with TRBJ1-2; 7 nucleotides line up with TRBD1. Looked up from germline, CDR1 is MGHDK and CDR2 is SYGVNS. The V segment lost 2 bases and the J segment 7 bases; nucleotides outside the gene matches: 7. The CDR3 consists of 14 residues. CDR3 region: CASSESFRGAGYTF. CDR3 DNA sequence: TGTGCCAGCAGTGAAAGTTTCAGGGGGGCTGGCTACACCTTC.

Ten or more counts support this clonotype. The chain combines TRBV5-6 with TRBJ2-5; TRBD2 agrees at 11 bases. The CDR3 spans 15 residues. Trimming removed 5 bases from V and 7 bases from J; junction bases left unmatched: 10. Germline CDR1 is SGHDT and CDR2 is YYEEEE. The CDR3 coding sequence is TGTGCCAGCAGTTTACTAGCGGGGGTGGCTTTGACCCAGTACTTC. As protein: CASSLLAGVALTQYF.

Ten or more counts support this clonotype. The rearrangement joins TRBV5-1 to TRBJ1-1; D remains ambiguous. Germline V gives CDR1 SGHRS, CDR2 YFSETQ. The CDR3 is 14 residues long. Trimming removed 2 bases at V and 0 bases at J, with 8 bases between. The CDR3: CASSLLAMNTEAFF. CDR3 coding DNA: TGCGCCAGCAGCTTACTGGCAATGAACACTGAAGCTTTCTTT.

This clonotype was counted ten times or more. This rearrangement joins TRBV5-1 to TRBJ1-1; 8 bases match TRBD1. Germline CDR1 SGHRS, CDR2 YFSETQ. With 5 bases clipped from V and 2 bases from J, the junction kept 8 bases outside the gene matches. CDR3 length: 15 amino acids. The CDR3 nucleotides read TGCGCCAGCAGACTCGGAGGGACAGGAAACACTGAAGCTTTCTTT. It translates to CASRLGGTGNTEAFF.

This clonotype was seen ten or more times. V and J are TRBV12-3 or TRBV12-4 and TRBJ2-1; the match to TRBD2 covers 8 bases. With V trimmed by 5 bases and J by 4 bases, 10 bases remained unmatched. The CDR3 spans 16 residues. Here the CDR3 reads CASSTRAGATYNEQFF. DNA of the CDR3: TGTGCCAGCAGTACAAGAGCGGGGGCCACGTACAATGAGCAGTTCTTC.

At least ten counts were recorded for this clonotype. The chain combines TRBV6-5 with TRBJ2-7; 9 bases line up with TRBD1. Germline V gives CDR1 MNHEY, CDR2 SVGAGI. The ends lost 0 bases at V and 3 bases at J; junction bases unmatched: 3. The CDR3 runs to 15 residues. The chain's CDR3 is CASSYSWTGVYEQYF. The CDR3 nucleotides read TGTGCCAGCAGTTACTCGTGGACAGGGGTCTACGAGCAGTACTTC.

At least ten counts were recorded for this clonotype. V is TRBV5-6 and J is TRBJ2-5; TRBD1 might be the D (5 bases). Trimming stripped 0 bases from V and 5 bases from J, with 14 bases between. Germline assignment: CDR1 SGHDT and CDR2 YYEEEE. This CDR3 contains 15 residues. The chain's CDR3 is CASSLDRQGTETQYF. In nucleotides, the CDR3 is TGTGCCAGCAGCTTGGATCGGCAGGGCACGGAGACCCAGTACTTC.